This paragraph covers one TCR beta chain sequence. Its cognate antigen is unknown. The sample belongs to a study of CD8+ T cells in alopecia areata. Study as a whole: Those patients who were treated received oral tofacitinib, which was given at 5 to 10 mg twice daily for moderate-to-severe alopecia areata.

As the sequencing template, cDNA was produced by extracting RNA and reverse transcribing it. Clones were sequenced by immunoSEQ multiplex PCR, and TCRdb holds only the in-frame ones, with some missing. The sample consists of 150,000 or so clones, about 87% of them appearing once. The study, taken as a whole, reports: TCR sharing across patients was less clear than in mice, possibly HLA-related. Scalp sample data also include resident alphabeta T cells from normal skin.

Looked up from germline, CDR1 is MNHNS and CDR2 is SASEGT. The CDR3 is 13 residues long. V gave up 11 bases and J gave up 4 bases, with 15 bases separating them. This TCR derives from a human donor with alopecia areata. The V call is TRBV6-1, the J call TRBJ2-1, with D tentatively TRBD1 (6 bases). The sample here was CD8+ T cells sorted from blood, taken at week 0. The DNA for the CDR3 is TGTGCCGGCAACGACGGACAGTACAATGAGCAGTTCTTC. Translated, it gives CAGNDGQYNEQFF.